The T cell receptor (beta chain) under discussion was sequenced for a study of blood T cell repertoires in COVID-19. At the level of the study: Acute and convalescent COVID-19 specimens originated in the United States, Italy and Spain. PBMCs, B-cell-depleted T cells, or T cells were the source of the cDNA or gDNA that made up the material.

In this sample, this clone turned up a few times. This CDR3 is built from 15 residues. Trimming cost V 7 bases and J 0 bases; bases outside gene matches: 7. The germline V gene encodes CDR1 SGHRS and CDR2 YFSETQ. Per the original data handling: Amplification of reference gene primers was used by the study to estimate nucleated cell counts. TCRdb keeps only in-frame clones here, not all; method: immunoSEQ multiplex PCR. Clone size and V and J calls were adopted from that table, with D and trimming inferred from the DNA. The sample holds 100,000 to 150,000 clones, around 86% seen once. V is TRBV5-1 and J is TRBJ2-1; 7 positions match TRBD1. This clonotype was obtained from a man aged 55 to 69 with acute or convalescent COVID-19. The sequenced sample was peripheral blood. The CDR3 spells CASAPGDSSYNEQFF. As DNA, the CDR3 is TGCGCCAGCGCGCCAGGGGACAGCTCCTACAATGAGCAGTTCTTC.